Sequencing of this T cell receptor beta chain was carried out in a study of cytomegalovirus exposure and HLA in healthy donors. Study conclusions and caveats: Later on, an analysis tied 15,000 to 20,000 TCR beta sequences to HLA alleles at 0.05 false discovery rate.

The ends were cut back, 5 bases at V and 0 bases at J, with 11 bases in the middle. CDR3 length equals 15 residues. Germline V gene data show CDR1 as SNHLY and CDR2 as FYNNEI. PCR used 60 Vbeta primers and 13 Jbeta primers. The repertoire was sequenced with immunoSEQ multiplex PCR; TCRdb's copy has only in-frame clones and lacks some. The table has around 150,000 clones, around 79% seen once. This clone turned up a few times. Its target is unknown. V and J are TRBV2 and TRBJ1-5; unclear D gene. Sequences were obtained from PBMCs. The source of this sequence is a woman aged 45-60 years in good health and CMV-seropositive. CDR3 region: CASSKGVNSNQPQHF. The CDR3 bases are TGTGCCAGCAGTAAAGGAGTTAATAGCAATCAGCCCCAGCATTTT.